What follows are 9 T cell receptor beta chains derived from one specimen sequenced in a study of blood T cell repertoires in COVID-19. This table comes from immunoSEQ multiplex PCR, and its TCRdb copy is limited to in-frame clones, with some not included. The data hold over 50,000 clones, with approximately 84% observed a single time. Sequences were obtained from peripheral blood. The source is a man in his sixties with COVID-19, enrolled during active disease.

V and J are TRBV28 and TRBJ1-3, with a weak D call TRBD1 (5 bases). This CDR3 is 13 amino acids long. V was pared by 6 bases and J by 3 bases, with 9 bases between. The V gene's germline CDR1 is MDHEN and CDR2 SYDVKM. In DNA form, the CDR3 reads TGTGCCAGCAGGCAGGGTAATGGAAACACCATATATTTT. Its translation is CASRQGNGNTIYF.

The chain links TRBV19 to TRBJ1-5, with TRBD1 matching over 10 bases. CDR1 is LNHDA, CDR2 SQIVND, per germline (reference sequence). The CDR3 has 15 residues. Unmatched junction bases numbered 4, after V lost 3 bases and J lost 5 bases. For the CDR3, the DNA is TGTGCCAGTAGTATGGGACAGGGGATCCATCAGCCCCAGCATTTT. Translation gives CASSMGQGIHQPQHF.

The rearrangement uses TRBV6-5 and TRBJ1-6, with TRBD1 matching over 7 bases. The CDR3 length is 14 residues. Germline V gives CDR1 MNHEY, CDR2 SVGAGI. The ends lost 5 bases at V and 7 bases at J; junction bases unmatched: 5. The CDR3 sequence: CASSLRDRNSPLHF. CDR3 DNA: TGTGCCAGCAGTCTCCGGGACAGAAATTCACCCCTCCACTTT.

CDR3: CASSPWGIAGVVTGELFF. CDR3 nucleotides: TGTGCCAGCAGCCCATGGGGAATAGCGGGGGTGGTCACCGGGGAGCTGTTTTTT. V is TRBV3-1 (or the pseudogene TRBV3-2) and J is TRBJ2-2, with 9 bases that match TRBD2. This CDR3 has 18 residues. J was trimmed by 4 bases and V by 4 bases; bases with no gene match: 13. Germline lookup yields CDR1 LGHDT and CDR2 YNNKEL (reference sequence).

V usage is TRBV7-2 and J usage is TRBJ2-1; 9 bases fit TRBD2. This CDR3 region has 15 residues. V was clipped by 1 base and J by 4 bases; unmatched bases: 2. Germline V gene sequence: CDR1 SGHTA, CDR2 FQGNSA. CDR3 residues: CASSLGTSAYNEQFF. DNA of the CDR3: TGTGCCAGCAGCTTAGGGACTAGCGCTTACAATGAGCAGTTCTTC. The variable domain in full, with the rest retrieved from reference TRBV7-2 and TRBJ2-1, is GAGVSQSPSNKVTEKGKDVELRCDPISGHTALYWYRQSLGQGLEFLIYFQGNSAPDKSGLPSDRFSAERTGGSVSTLTIQRTQQEDSAVYLCASSLGTSAYNEQFFGPGTRLTVL.

This clone was observed once. The chain recombines TRBV7-3 with TRBJ2-7; D is ambiguous. With 1 base removed from V and 3 bases from J, the gap between germline ends came to 13 bases. The CDR3 extends over 15 amino acids. Germline values: CDR1 SGHTA, CDR2 FQGTGA. The chain's CDR3 is CASSLRQAFLYEQYF. For the CDR3, the DNA is TGTGCCAGCAGCTTAAGGCAGGCCTTCCTCTACGAGCAGTACTTC.

This chain connects TRBV10-3 to TRBJ2-1; weak D call: TRBD2 (5 bases). Germline CDR1 and CDR2: ENHRY and SYGVKD. V lost 4 bases and J lost 7, with 14 bases in between. The CDR3 contains 14 residues. The CDR3 DNA sequence: TGTGCCATCAGTGGGCCCCGAACGGGGAATGAGCAGTTCTTC. This sequence encodes CAISGPRTGNEQFF.

Written as DNA, the CDR3 is TGTGCCAGCAGTCACAGGGGAGAGGACAATGAGCAGTTCTTC. This gives the protein CASSHRGEDNEQFF. V is TRBV6-2 or TRBV6-3 and J is TRBJ2-1, with TRBD1 matching 7 bases. Germline values: CDR1 MNHEY, CDR2 SVGEGT. V trimming: 5 bases; J trimming: 5 bases; junction bases outside the gene matches: 6. The CDR3 spans 14 residues.

This clone has a single count. The rearrangement links TRBV2 to TRBJ1-2; 7 nucleotides agree with TRBD1. The V gene end was trimmed by 7 bases and the J gene end by 1 base; junction bases not matched to a gene: 12. Germline CDR1 is SNHLY and CDR2 is FYNNEI. The CDR3 totals 16 residues. CDR3 sequence: CASTRDSSIINYGYTF. CDR3 DNA: TGTGCCAGCACCCGGGACAGTTCGATTATTAACTATGGCTACACCTTC.